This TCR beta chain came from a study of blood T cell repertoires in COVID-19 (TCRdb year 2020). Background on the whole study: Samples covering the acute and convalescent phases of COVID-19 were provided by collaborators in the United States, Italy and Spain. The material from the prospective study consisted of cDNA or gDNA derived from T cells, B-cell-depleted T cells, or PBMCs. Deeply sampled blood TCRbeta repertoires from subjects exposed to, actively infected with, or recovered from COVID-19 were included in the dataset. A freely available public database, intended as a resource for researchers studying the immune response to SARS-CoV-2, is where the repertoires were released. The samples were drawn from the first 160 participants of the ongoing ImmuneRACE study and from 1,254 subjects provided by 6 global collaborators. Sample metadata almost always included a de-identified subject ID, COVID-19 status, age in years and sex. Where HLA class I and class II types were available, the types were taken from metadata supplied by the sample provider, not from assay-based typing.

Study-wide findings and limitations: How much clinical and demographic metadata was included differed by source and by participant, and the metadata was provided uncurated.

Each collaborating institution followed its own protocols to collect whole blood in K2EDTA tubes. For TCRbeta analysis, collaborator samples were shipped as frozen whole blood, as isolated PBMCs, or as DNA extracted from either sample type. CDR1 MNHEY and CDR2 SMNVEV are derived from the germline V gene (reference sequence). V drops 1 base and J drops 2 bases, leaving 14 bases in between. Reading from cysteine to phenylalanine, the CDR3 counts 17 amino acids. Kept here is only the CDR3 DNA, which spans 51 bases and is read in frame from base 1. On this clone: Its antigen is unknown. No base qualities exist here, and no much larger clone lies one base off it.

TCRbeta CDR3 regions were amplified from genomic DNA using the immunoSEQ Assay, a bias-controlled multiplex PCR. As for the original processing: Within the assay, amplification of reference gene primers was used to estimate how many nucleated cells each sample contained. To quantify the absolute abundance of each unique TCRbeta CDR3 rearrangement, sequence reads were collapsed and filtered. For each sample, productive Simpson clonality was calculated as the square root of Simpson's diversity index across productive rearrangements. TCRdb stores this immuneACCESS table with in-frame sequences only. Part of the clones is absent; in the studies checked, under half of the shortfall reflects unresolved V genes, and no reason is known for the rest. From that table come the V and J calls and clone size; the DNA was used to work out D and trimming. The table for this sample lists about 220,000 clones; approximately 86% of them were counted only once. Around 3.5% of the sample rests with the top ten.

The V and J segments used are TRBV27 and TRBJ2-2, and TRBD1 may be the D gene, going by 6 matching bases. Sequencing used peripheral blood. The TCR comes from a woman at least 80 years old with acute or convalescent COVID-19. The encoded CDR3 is CASSLFGRGFNTGELFF. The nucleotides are TGTGCCAGCAGTTTATTTGGCAGGGGATTTAACACCGGGGAGCTGTTTTTT.